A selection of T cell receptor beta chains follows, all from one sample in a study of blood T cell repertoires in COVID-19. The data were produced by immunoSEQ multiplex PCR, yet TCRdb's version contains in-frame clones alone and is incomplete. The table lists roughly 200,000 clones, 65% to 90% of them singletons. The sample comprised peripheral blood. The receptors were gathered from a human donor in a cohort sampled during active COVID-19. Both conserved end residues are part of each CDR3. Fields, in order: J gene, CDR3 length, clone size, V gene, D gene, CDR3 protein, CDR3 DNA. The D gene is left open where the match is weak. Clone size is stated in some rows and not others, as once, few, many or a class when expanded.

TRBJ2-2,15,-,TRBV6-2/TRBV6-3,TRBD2,CASSLTSGATGELFF,TGTGCCAGCAGCCTGACTAGCGGAGCTACCGGGGAGCTGTTTTTT
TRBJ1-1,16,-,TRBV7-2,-,CASSLGGGALNTEAFF,TGTGCCAGCAGCTTAGGGGGAGGGGCCCTTAACACTGAAGCTTTCTTT
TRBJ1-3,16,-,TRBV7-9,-,CASSTLRGRSGNTIYF,TGTGCCAGCAGCACCCTACGGGGGAGGTCTGGAAACACCATATATTTT
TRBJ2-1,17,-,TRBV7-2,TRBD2,CASSSPASGGPYNEQFF,TGTGCCAGCAGCTCCCCGGCTAGCGGGGGCCCCTACAATGAGCAGTTCTTC
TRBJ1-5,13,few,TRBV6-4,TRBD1,CASSLDRAQPQHF,TGTGCCAGCAGTCTAGACAGGGCTCAGCCCCAGCATTTT
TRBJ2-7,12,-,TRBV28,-,CASSSPYYEQYF,TGTGCCAGCAGTTCCCCCTACTACGAGCAGTACTTC
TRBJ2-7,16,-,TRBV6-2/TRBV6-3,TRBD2,CASSYSPSGRPYEQYF,TGTGCCAGCAGTTACTCACCTAGCGGACGTCCCTACGAGCAGTACTTC
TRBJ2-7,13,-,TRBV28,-,CASTPPLSYEQYF,TGTGCCAGCACCCCCCCCCTCTCCTACGAGCAGTACTTC
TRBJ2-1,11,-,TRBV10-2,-,CASSRDNEQFF,TGCGCCAGCAGTCGAGACAATGAGCAGTTCTTC
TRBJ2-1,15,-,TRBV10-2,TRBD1,CASRGDRERYNEQFF,TGCGCCAGCAGGGGGGACAGGGAGAGATACAATGAGCAGTTCTTC
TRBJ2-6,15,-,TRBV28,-,CASSLLGPGANVLTF,TGTGCCAGCAGTTTACTGGGCCCCGGGGCCAACGTCCTGACTTTC
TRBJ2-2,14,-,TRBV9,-,CASSVVLVGGELFF,TGTGCCAGCAGCGTAGTCCTAGTCGGCGGGGAGCTGTTTTTT
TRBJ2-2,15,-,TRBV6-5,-,CASTVIRTNTGELFF,TGTGCCAGCACGGTTATCAGGACAAACACCGGGGAGCTGTTTTTT
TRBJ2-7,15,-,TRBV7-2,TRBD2,CASSSLAGGLYEQYF,TGTGCCAGCAGCTCCCTAGCGGGAGGTCTGTACGAGCAGTACTTC
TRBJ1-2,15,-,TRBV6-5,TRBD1,CASSYDGRDRGGYTF,TGTGCCAGCAGTTACGATGGCCGGGACAGGGGTGGCTACACCTTC
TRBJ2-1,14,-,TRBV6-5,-,CASSYSSNYNEQFF,TGTGCCAGCAGTTACTCGTCCAATTACAATGAGCAGTTCTTC
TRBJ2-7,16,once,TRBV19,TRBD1,CASSIGPGQGAYEQYF,TGTGCCAGTAGTATAGGGCCTGGACAGGGGGCCTACGAGCAGTACTTC
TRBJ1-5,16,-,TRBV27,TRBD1,CASSFGGDRGRQPQHF,TGTGCCAGCAGTTTCGGGGGCGACAGGGGAAGGCAGCCCCAGCATTTT
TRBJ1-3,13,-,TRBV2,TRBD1,CASTGTGQNTIYF,TGTGCCAGCACCGGGACAGGACAGAACACCATATATTTT
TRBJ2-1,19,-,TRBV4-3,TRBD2,CASSQDPTRLAGGRNEQFF,TGCGCCAGCAGCCAAGATCCGACAAGACTAGCGGGGGGGCGAAATGAGCAGTTCTTC
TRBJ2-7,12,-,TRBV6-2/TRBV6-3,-,CASSPTGYEQYF,TGTGCCAGCAGTCCCACCGGCTACGAGCAGTACTTC
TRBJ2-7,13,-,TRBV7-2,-,CASSLVGLYEQYF,TGTGCCAGCAGCTTAGTTGGACTCTACGAGCAGTACTTC
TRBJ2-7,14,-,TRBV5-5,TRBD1,CASSAGTGGYEQYF,TGTGCCAGCAGCGCCGGGACAGGGGGTTACGAGCAGTACTTC
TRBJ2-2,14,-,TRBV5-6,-,CASSDSANTGELFF,TGTGCCAGCAGCGACTCTGCGAACACCGGGGAGCTGTTTTTT
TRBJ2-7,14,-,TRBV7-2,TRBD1,CASSRYRGLGEQYF,TGTGCCAGCAGCAGATACAGGGGGCTGGGCGAGCAGTACTTC
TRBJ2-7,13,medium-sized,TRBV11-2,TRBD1,CASSSGTVVEQYF,TGTGCCAGCAGCTCCGGGACAGTCGTCGAGCAGTACTTC
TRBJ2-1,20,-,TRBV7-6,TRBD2,CASSWGTSGFSYPSYNEQFF,TGTGCCAGCAGCTGGGGGACTAGCGGGTTTTCCTACCCCTCCTACAATGAGCAGTTCTTC
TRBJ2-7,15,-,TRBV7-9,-,CASSLEDWLSYEQYF,TGTGCCAGCAGCTTAGAAGATTGGCTCTCCTACGAGCAGTACTTC
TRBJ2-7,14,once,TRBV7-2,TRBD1,CASSLGDRTYEQYF,TGTGCCAGCAGCTTGGGGGACAGGACGTACGAGCAGTACTTC